This T cell receptor beta chain was retrieved from a study of OX40 agonist ivuxolimab in advanced cancers. Study-level information: Every 2 weeks, patients received ivuxolimab intravenously, dosed at 0.01 to 10 mg/kg. The study enrolled dose-escalation patients with hepatocellular carcinoma, melanoma, renal cell or head and neck cancer. Three individuals attained partial responses, comprising one hepatocellular carcinoma case and two cutaneous melanoma cases. Study-wide findings and caveats: Expanded clones belonging to CD8+ T cells outnumbered, on average, those of CD4+.

Remarks on this clone: Its target is unknown.

The method was immunoSEQ multiplex PCR; TCRdb's version includes in-frame clones alone and lacks a portion of them. The data show roughly 50,000 clones, with more than 85% seen just once and about 9% held by the top ten. This TCR was sampled from an adult with an advanced solid tumor such as melanoma, head and neck, liver or kidney cancer. This specimen was CD4+ or CD8+ T cells sorted from blood, taken in a trial of the OX40 agonist ivuxolimab.

The CDR3 DNA follows: TGTGCCAGCAGCCCCCGGGACCACTACGAGCAGTACTTC. Protein: CASSPRDHYEQYF. The rearrangement links TRBV7-9 to TRBJ2-7; the D call may be TRBD1 or TRBD2 (5 bases each). V was shortened by 5 bases and J by 3 bases, with 11 bases between the two germline ends. Per germline, CDR1 SEHNR and CDR2 FQNEAQ (reference sequence). The CDR3 is 13 residues long.